Listed here are 18 T cell receptor beta chains from one sample, sequenced in a study of blood T cell repertoires in COVID-19. Produced via immunoSEQ multiplex PCR; TCRdb's table is partial and in-frame only. The sample has 200,000 to 250,000 clones, around 88% seen once; the top ten hold under 1.5%. The specimen was peripheral blood. The receptors originated from an elderly man with acute or convalescent COVID-19.

The gene calls are TRBV7-9 and TRBJ1-2; TRBD1 aligns across 8 bases. The CDR3 runs to 14 residues. V shed 7 bases, J shed 5 bases, and the junction held 9 bases outside the gene matches. Germline loops: CDR1 SEHNR, CDR2 FQNEAQ (reference sequence). The CDR3: CASTERQGAYGYTF. CDR3 DNA sequence: TGTGCCAGCACCGAGCGGCAGGGGGCTTATGGCTACACCTTC. The entire variable domain, with the rest obtained from reference TRBV7-9 and TRBJ1-2, is as follows: DTGVSQNPRHKITKRGQNVTFRCDPISEHNRLYWYRQTLGQGPEFLTYFQNEAQLEKSRLLSDRFSAERPKGSFSTLEIQRTEQGDSAMYLCASTERQGAYGYTFGSGTRLTVV.

The chain is built from TRBV19 and TRBJ2-3, with 8 nucleotides matching TRBD1. Germline CDR1 reads LNHDA; CDR2 reads SQIVND (reference sequence). The V segment lost 4 bases and the J segment 7 bases; nucleotides outside the gene matches: 13. This CDR3 has 16 residues. DNA of the CDR3: TGTGCCAGTAGTACTCCTGGGACAGGCAAGGTTTATACGCAGTATTTT. It encodes CASSTPGTGKVYTQYF.

The CDR3 spells CASSVGTGENQPQHF. Written as DNA, the CDR3 is TGTGCCAGCAGCGTAGGGACAGGAGAGAATCAGCCCCAGCATTTT. This sequence joins TRBV9 and TRBJ1-5; TRBD1 matches at 7 bases. J lost 4 bases, V lost 0 bases, and 4 bases had no gene match. Germline-derived CDR1 and CDR2 are SGDLS and YYNGEE. The CDR3 is 15 residues long.

This sequence joins TRBV12-3 or TRBV12-4 and TRBJ1-4; no firm D call. The CDR3 contains 13 residues. Trimming removed 5 bases from V and 8 bases from J, with 12 bases in between. The CDR3 sequence is CASSHTTEEKLFF. The CDR3 nucleotides read TGTGCCAGCAGTCATACAACAGAAGAAAAACTGTTTTTT.

V gene TRBV7-6 combines with J gene TRBJ2-7; D might be TRBD2 (5 bases). The CDR3 runs 14 residues. Trimming took off 4 bases at V and 7 bases at J, with 17 bases between the two ends. Germline V lookup: CDR1 SGHVS, CDR2 FNYEAQ. CDR3 in DNA: TGTGCCAGCAGCTCCCTGACGGGCTCGGGGGAGCAGTACTTC. Its translation: CASSSLTGSGEQYF.

V usage is TRBV5-4 and J usage is TRBJ1-1, with D possibly TRBD1 on 5 matching bases. Between the trimmed V and J ends, which lost 1 base and 2 bases, there was a span of 9 bases. This CDR3 contains 14 residues. Germline CDR1 SGHNT, CDR2 YYREEE (reference sequence). CDR3 loop: CASSLQGINTEAFF. The DNA of the CDR3 is TGTGCCAGCAGCTTGCAGGGTATAAACACTGAAGCTTTCTTT.

The chain uses TRBV5-4 and TRBJ1-1; 9 bases are shared with TRBD1. Germline V gives CDR1 SGHNT, CDR2 YYREEE (reference sequence). After removal of 6 bases from V and 2 bases from J, the junction contained 5 bases not matched to a gene. The CDR3 is 14 residues long. The CDR3 DNA sequence: TGTGCCAGCACCTGGGACAGGGAAAACACTGAAGCTTTCTTT. Protein: CASTWDRENTEAFF. The variable domain in full, with the rest retrieved from reference TRBV5-4 and TRBJ1-1, is ETGVTQSPTHLIKTRGQQVTLRCSSQSGHNTVSWYQQALGQGPQFIFQYYREEENGRGNFPPRFSGLQFPNYSSELNVNALELDDSALYLCASTWDRENTEAFFGQGTRLTVV.

This clone was seen only a few times. The gene calls are TRBV6-1 and TRBJ1-1; a possible D gene is TRBD1 (6 bases). In germline, CDR1 is MNHNS, CDR2 SASEGT. V lost 3 bases, J lost 3 bases, and 8 bases lay in between. This CDR3 contains 13 residues. The CDR3 reads CASSDYRDTEAFF. CDR3 DNA: TGTGCCAGCAGTGATTACAGGGACACTGAAGCTTTCTTT.

The chain joins TRBV4-1 to TRBJ2-7, with 8 nucleotides matching TRBD2. V was clipped by 11 bases and J by 1 base; unmatched bases: 7. The CDR3 extends over 13 amino acids. CDR1 is MGHRA and CDR2 is YSYEKL in the germline V gene. CDR3 nucleotides: TGCGCCTCCCGGGGGGGTCCTTCCTACGAGCAGTACTTC. Its protein product is CASRGGPSYEQYF.

The chain carries TRBV3-1 (or the pseudogene TRBV3-2) and TRBJ1-6; 7 bases fit TRBD1. V lost 2 bases and J lost 7; bases outside the gene matches: 2. Germline values: CDR1 LGHDT, CDR2 YNNKEL (reference sequence). The CDR3 sequence is 14 residues long. The CDR3 protein is CASSQRGQNSPLHF. For the CDR3, the DNA is TGTGCCAGCAGCCAAAGGGGGCAGAATTCACCCCTCCACTTT.

The chain is built from TRBV7-2 and TRBJ1-3; TRBD1 might be the D (5 bases). V lost 5 bases and J 2 bases, leaving 16 bases between the germline ends. CDR3 size: 16 residues. Per the germline V gene, CDR1 is SGHTA and CDR2 is FQGNSA. The CDR3 spells CASSLKGASTGNTIYF. CDR3 in DNA: TGTGCCAGCAGCCTAAAAGGGGCTTCGACTGGAAACACCATATATTTT.

The genes are TRBV6-4 and TRBJ2-5; D not resolved. V lost 2 bases, J lost 2 bases, and 9 bases lay in between. Germline CDR1 is MRHNA and CDR2 is SNTAGT. The CDR3 is 14 amino acids. CDR3 nucleotide sequence: TGTGCCAGCAGTGACCCCGAGGAACAAGAGACCCAGTACTTC. As protein: CASSDPEEQETQYF.

This clone was recorded only once. V is TRBV7-2 and J is TRBJ2-5; tentatively, D is TRBD1 (6 bases). V was pared by 1 base and J by 4 bases, with 10 bases between. This CDR3 spans 14 amino acids. The germline gives CDR1 SGHTA, CDR2 FQGNSA. The CDR3 loop is CASSLGGQIETQYF. CDR3 DNA: TGTGCCAGCAGCTTAGGTGGACAGATAGAGACCCAGTACTTC.

V gene TRBV7-8 combines with J gene TRBJ2-1; 11 bases line up with TRBD2. The V and J ends lost 6 bases and 7 bases, in that order; junction bases with no gene match: 11. Germline-derived CDR1 and CDR2 are SGHVS and FQNEAQ. The CDR3 contains 16 residues. Written as DNA, the CDR3 is TGTGCCAGCAGAGGAACGGGGCTAGCGGGAGGAAATGAGCAGTTCTTC. Residues: CASRGTGLAGGNEQFF.

The chain recombines TRBV7-9 with TRBJ2-7; TRBD1 matches 7 bases. The CDR3 spans 12 residues. V trimming: 5 bases; J trimming: 3 bases; junction bases outside the gene matches: 1. Germline V gene lookup returns CDR1 SEHNR and CDR2 FQNEAQ (reference sequence). For the CDR3, the DNA is TGTGCCAGCAGCCGACAGGGCTACGAGCAGTACTTC. It yields the protein CASSRQGYEQYF.

The gene calls are TRBV5-4 and TRBJ1-1; 8 bases agree with TRBD1. The V and J ends lost 0 bases and 0 bases, in that order; junction bases with no gene match: 4. Germline CDR1 is SGHNT and CDR2 is YYREEE (reference sequence). The CDR3 length is 16 residues. The CDR3 reads CASSLDATGVNTEAFF. CDR3 in DNA: TGTGCCAGCAGCTTGGACGCGACAGGGGTGAACACTGAAGCTTTCTTT. The full variable domain, its missing parts supplied by reference TRBV5-4 and TRBJ1-1, is ETGVTQSPTHLIKTRGQQVTLRCSSQSGHNTVSWYQQALGQGPQFIFQYYREEENGRGNFPPRFSGLQFPNYSSELNVNALELDDSALYLCASSLDATGVNTEAFFGQGTRLTVV.

J is TRBJ1-2 and V is TRBV5-4, with 8 bases that match TRBD1. The CDR3 contains 15 residues. Germline V gives CDR1 SGHNT, CDR2 YYREEE (reference sequence). Trimming took 0 bases from V and 7 from J; bases not matched to a gene: 8. The CDR3 protein is CASSLGQGARSGYTF. The DNA for the CDR3 is TGTGCCAGCAGCTTGGGGCAGGGGGCGCGTAGTGGCTACACCTTC.

This chain connects TRBV2 to TRBJ1-6, with 8 bases matching TRBD1. V lost 8 bases, J lost 10 bases, and 7 bases stayed unmatched. Germline V CDR1 and CDR2: SNHLY, FYNNEI. CDR3 length: 13 amino acids. DNA for the CDR3: TGTGCCAGCTTCATGGACAGGGCCTCACCCCTCCACTTT. This gives the protein CASFMDRASPLHF.